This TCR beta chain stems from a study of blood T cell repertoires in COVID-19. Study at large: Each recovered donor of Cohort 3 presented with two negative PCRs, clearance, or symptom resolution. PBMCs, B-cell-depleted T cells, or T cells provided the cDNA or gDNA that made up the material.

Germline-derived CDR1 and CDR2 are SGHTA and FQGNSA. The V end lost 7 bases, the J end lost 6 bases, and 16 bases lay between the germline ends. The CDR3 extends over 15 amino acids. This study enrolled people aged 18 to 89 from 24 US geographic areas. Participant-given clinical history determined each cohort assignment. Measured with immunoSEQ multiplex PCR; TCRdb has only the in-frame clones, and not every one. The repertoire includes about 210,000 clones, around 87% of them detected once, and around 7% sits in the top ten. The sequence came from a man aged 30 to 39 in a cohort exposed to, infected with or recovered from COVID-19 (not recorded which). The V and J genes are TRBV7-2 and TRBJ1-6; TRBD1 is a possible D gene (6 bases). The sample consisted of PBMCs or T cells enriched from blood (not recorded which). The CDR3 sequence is CASKVQGPGNSPLHF. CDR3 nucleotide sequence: TGTGCCAGCAAGGTTCAGGGGCCGGGTAATTCACCCCTCCACTTT.